Presented here are 6 T cell receptor beta chains from one specimen sequenced in a study of tissue T cells after allogeneic stem cell transplantation. Using immunoSEQ multiplex PCR, the repertoire was profiled, and TCRdb retains in-frame clones only, with some absent. The repertoire holds 4,100 or so clones, with around 49% as singletons. The time point here: mouse harvest day 14 after allogeneic transplant. The graft held 10^6 splenic CD5+ T cells and 10^7 T-cell-depleted bone marrow cells. Material for sequencing was lymph node tissue. The origin of the receptors is a female BALB/c mouse given C57BL/6 T cells with graft-versus-host disease after an allogeneic hematopoietic cell transplant.

In the case of this clone: These gene names are mouse names. The read ends 1 residue before the CDR3 terminus; that terminus is restored from the germline J gene. The genes are TRBV13-1 and TRBJ2-7, with 7 bases aligning to TRBD2. The CDR3 spans 12 residues. J gave up 9 bases and V 0 bases, and 3 bases lay outside the gene matches. The V gene's germline CDR1 is NSHNY and CDR2 SYGAGN. The CDR3 region is CASSDAPGGQYF. The covered CDR3 bases are TGTGCCAGCAGTGATGCACCTGGGGGACAGTAC.

Of note for this clone: Mouse germline and gene names are used. The CDR3 end lies 1 residue beyond the end of the read and is filled in from the germline J gene. The V call is TRBV12-1, the J call TRBJ2-1; possibly TRBD1 for D (6 bases). This CDR3 contains 14 residues. CDR1 is SGHSN and CDR2 is HYEKVE in the germline V gene. V was shortened by 0 bases and J by 1 base, with 6 bases between the two germline ends. The covered CDR3 bases are TGTGCCAGCTCTCTCGGGACAAACTATGCTGAGCAGTTC. Its translation: CASSLGTNYAEQF. The whole CDR3 protein is CASSLGTNYAEQFF.

Note on this clone: Any gene name here is a mouse gene name. Read sequence stops 1 residue before the CDR3 end, and the germline J gene provides the missing end. The chain carries TRBV14 and TRBJ1-1; D may be TRBD1 (6 bases). The germline gives CDR1 SGHDT, CDR2 FRDEAV. Deletions cut 5 bases from V and 0 bases from J, with 8 bases between. The CDR3 totals 13 residues. CDR3 DNA (partial): TGTGCCAGCAGCCGACAGGCAAACACAGAAGTCTTC. It is translated as CASSRQANTEVF. The whole CDR3 reads CASSRQANTEVFF.

The sample holds a few counts of this clone. The genes and germline here are from mouse. The CDR3 goes on 1 residue after the read ends, and that part is filled in from the germline J gene. The J gene is TRBJ2-3, the V gene TRBV12-2; tentatively, D is TRBD2 (6 bases). V dropped 0 bases and J dropped 0 bases, with 9 bases sitting between them. From germline, CDR1 is SGHLS and CDR2 HYDKME. This CDR3 is built from 15 residues. The CDR3 DNA, read in part, is TGTGCCAGCTCTCTCTGGGGGACTAGTGCAGAAACGCTGTAT. It codes for CASSLWGTSAETLY. The full CDR3 sequence reads CASSLWGTSAETLYF.

This clone was observed a handful of times. Gene names refer to mouse genes. The read ends 1 residue shy of where the CDR3 ends; the end is completed using the germline J gene. The chain employs TRBV31 and TRBJ2-3; D is ambiguous. Germline CDR1 is GKSSPN and CDR2 is SITVG. V lost 0 bases, J lost 0 bases, and 7 bases lay in between. The CDR3 spans 14 residues. The CDR3 DNA, read in part, is TGTGCCTGGAGTCTGGGGTATAGTGCAGAAACGCTGTAT. Translated, it gives CAWSLGYSAETLY. The CDR3 in full is CAWSLGYSAETLYF. The complete variable domain, with remaining parts taken from reference TRBV31 and TRBJ2-3, reads AQTIHQWPVAEIKAVGSPLSLGCTIKGKSSPNLYWYWQATGGTLQQLFYSITVGQVESVVQLNLSASRPKDDQFILSTEKLLLSHSGFYLCAWSLGYSAETLYFGSGTRLTVL.

The sample holds a few counts of this clone. Genes and germline come from the mouse. The read terminates 1 residue ahead of where the CDR3 ends, so the germline J gene completes it. The V call is TRBV1, the J call TRBJ1-4; D gene unclear. This CDR3 has 12 amino acids. V was pared by 1 base and J by 6 bases, with 3 bases between. Germline V lookup: CDR1 NSQYPW, CDR2 LRSPGD (reference sequence). The CDR3 spells CTCSAGDERLFF. CDR3 DNA, as far as it was read: TGCACCTGCAGTGCAGGGGACGAAAGATTATTT.